This entry features one TCR beta chain sequence. The antigen remains undetermined. The data are from a study of T cell repertoires in cytomegalovirus infection. Study background: A matching HLA type, together with CMV infection, was signaled by public TCR beta signatures. Overall study findings and caveats: Cumulative public TCR beta family frequency identified CMV carriers with the relevant HLA. HLA-C-restricted CMV clonotypes gave the most frequent clonotype in two of eight donors.

Trimming cost V 4 bases and J 7 bases, with 16 bases left between them. There are 14 residues in the CDR3. Per germline, CDR1 SGHDN and CDR2 FVKESK. MiXCR, applied by TCRdb to the reads, yields one record per CDR3 protein. The table has some 450,000 distinct CDR3 sequences, roughly 30% seen once. This sequence was found in a human donor in good health (CMV status not recorded). Some clones in this sample may be carry-over from other donors' samples. Material: PBMCs. This rearrangement joins TRBV14 to TRBJ1-2; D is perhaps TRBD1 (5 bases). Here the CDR3 DNA reads TGTGCCAGCAGCCCAGTCAGGGTTCGGGGTGGCTACACCTTC. This translates into CASSPVRVRGGYTF.